A selection of T cell receptor beta chains follows, all from one sample in a study of T-cell memory formation after mild COVID-19. From the 5' RACE reads, TCRdb called clonotypes with MiXCR, one entry per CDR3 protein. The profile covers around 130,000 distinct CDR3 sequences, with 17% appearing a single time and 4% to 6% taken by the ten largest. The sequenced material came from PBMCs or a T cell subset sorted from them (not recorded which). The receptors originated from a man younger than 30 who had mild COVID-19 (a few samples of this study predate the infection). Cell type and time point are not known. CDR3s include the opening cysteine and the closing phenylalanine or tryptophan. The D gene is left open where the match is weak. Clone size is given for some rows only: seen once, a few or many times, or a class if the clone is expanded.

v_call,d_call,clone_size,j_call,cdr3_nt,cdr3_aa
TRBV6-5,NA,NA,TRBJ2-3,TGTGCCACCATCCAGGGGGGGTCTAGCACAGATACGCAGTATTTT,CATIQGGSSTDTQYF
TRBV6-6,NA,many,TRBJ2-1,TGTGCCAGCAGTTACCGGAACGCGCGGGGGCCCATGAGCAATGAGCAGTTCTTC,CASSYRNARGPMSNEQFF
TRBV7-9,NA,NA,TRBJ1-1,TGTGCCAGCAGCTTAGCGGGATGGGAAGCTTTCTTT,CASSLAGWEAFF
TRBV7-8,TRBD1,few,TRBJ2-2,TGTGCCAGCAGCTCGCCCGGGACAGGGGCCACCGGGGAGCTGTTTTTT,CASSSPGTGATGELFF
TRBV5-1,NA,many,TRBJ1-2,TGCGCCAGCAGTTCGGATTGGGGTATGGGCGGCTACACCTTC,CASSSDWGMGGYTF
TRBV4-3,NA,many,TRBJ2-7,TGCGCCAGCAGCCAAGAAACTGGGGCGGCCCAGGGCTACGAGCAGTACTTC,CASSQETGAAQGYEQYF
TRBV7-2,NA,few,TRBJ1-6,TGTGCCAGCAGCTTAGAGCGCCCCGGGGTAGGTTCACCCCTCCACTTT,CASSLERPGVGSPLHF
TRBV10-3,NA,few,TRBJ2-3,TGTGCCATCAGTGAGGACCCTAGGGCCGGCGGTACGCAGTATTTT,CAISEDPRAGGTQYF
TRBV5-4,TRBD2,few,TRBJ2-5,TGTGCCAGCAGCTTGGACGCGGGGGGGATGGAGACCCAGTACTTC,CASSLDAGGMETQYF
TRBV4-3,TRBD2,few,TRBJ2-5,TGCGCCAGCAGCCGGGGGGGAGGTAAAGAGACCCAGTACTTC,CASSRGGGKETQYF
TRBV5-1,NA,few,TRBJ2-1,TGCGCCAGCAGCTTGGACGCCCTCTACAATGAGCAGTTCTTC,CASSLDALYNEQFF
TRBV18,TRBD2,NA,TRBJ2-3,TGTGCCAGCTCACCAGGACTAGCTCCCACAGATACGCAGTATTTT,CASSPGLAPTDTQYF
TRBV2,TRBD2,few,TRBJ2-3,TGTGCCAGCAGTTCCGGACTAGCGGGAAGAAATACGCAGTATTTT,CASSSGLAGRNTQYF
TRBV27,NA,few,TRBJ2-7,TGTGCCAGCAGTCCCAGGGAAACTCGATACGAGCAGTACTTC,CASSPRETRYEQYF
TRBV19,NA,few,TRBJ1-1,TGTGCCAGTAGTATCTTTCAGAACACTGAAGCTTTCTTT,CASSIFQNTEAFF
TRBV18,NA,NA,TRBJ1-1,TGTGCCAGCTCACCGGTCGGGAGGCACACTGAAGCTTTCTTT,CASSPVGRHTEAFF
TRBV9,TRBD1,NA,TRBJ1-3,TGTGCCAGCAGCGTGGGGACAGGACCCTCTGGAAACACCATATATTTT,CASSVGTGPSGNTIYF
TRBV27,NA,many,TRBJ2-1,TGTGCCAGCCGCAGGGTCGGGCAGCAGTTCTTC,CASRRVGQQFF
TRBV18,NA,few,TRBJ2-1,TGTGCCAGCTCACCACCGGCGGGGGCCTCCTACAATGAGCAGTTCTTC,CASSPPAGASYNEQFF
TRBV6-2/TRBV6-3,NA,many,TRBJ2-1,TGTGCCAGCAGTTACTCCGATGTTAGCGGAATATACAATGAGCAGTTCTTC,CASSYSDVSGIYNEQFF
TRBV12-3/TRBV12-4,NA,NA,TRBJ1-1,TGTGCCAGCAGCCCCAAGGGACTAACTGAAGCTTTATTT,CASSPKGLTEALF
TRBV9,NA,NA,TRBJ1-6,TGTGCCAGCAGCCGGACGACAGGCCTCAATTCACCCCTCCACTTT,CASSRTTGLNSPLHF